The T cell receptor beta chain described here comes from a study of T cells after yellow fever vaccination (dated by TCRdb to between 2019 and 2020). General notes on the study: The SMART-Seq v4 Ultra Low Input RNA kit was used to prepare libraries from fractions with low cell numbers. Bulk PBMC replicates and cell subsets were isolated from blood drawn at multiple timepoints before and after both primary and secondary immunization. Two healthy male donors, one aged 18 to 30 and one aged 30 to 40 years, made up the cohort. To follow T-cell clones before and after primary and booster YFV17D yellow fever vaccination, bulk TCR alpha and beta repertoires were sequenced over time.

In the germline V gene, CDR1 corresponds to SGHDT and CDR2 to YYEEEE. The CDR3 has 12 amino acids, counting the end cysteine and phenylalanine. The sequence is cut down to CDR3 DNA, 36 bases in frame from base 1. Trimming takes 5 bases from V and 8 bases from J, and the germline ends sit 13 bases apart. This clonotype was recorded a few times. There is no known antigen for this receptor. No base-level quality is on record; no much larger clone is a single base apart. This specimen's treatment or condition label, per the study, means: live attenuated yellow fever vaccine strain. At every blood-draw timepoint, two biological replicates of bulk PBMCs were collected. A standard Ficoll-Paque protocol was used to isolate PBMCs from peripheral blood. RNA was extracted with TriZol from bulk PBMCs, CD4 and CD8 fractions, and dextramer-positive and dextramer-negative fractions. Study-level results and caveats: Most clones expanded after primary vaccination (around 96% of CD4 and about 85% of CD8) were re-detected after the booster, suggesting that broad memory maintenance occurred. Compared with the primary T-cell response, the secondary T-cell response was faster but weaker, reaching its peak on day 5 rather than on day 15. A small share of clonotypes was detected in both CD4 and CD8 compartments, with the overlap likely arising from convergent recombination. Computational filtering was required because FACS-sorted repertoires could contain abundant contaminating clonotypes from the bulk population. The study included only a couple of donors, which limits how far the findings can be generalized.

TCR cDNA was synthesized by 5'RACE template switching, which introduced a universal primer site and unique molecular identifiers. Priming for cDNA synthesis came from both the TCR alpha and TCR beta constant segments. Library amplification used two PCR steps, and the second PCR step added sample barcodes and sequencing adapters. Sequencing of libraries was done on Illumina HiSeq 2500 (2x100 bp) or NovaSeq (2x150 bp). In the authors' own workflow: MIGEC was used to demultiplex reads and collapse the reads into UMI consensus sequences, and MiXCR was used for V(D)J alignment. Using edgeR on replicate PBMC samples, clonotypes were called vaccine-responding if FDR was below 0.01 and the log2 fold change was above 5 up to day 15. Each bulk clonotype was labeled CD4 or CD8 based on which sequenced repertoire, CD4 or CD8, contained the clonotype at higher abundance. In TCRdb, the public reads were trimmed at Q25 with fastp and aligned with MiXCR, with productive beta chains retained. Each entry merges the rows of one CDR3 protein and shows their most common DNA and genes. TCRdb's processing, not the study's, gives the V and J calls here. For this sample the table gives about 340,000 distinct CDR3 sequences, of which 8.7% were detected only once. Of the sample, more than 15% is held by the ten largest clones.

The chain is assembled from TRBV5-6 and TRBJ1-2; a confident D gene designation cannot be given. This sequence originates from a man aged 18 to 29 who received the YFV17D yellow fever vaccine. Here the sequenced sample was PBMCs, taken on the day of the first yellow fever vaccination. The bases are TGTGCCAGCAGTCGGCCTATCTGGGGCTACACCTTC. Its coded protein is CASSRPIWGYTF.